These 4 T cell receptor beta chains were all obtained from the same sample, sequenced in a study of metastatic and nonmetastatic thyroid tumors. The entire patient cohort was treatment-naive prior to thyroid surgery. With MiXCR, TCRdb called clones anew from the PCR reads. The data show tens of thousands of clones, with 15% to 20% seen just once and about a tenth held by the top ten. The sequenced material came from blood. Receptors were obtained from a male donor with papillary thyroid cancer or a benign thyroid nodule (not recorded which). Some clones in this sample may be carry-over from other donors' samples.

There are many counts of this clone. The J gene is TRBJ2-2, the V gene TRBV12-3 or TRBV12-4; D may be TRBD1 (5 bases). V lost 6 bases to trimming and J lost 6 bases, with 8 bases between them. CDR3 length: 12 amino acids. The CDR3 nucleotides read TGTGCCAGCAGGGCAGGGTCCGGGGAGCTGTTTTTT. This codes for CASRAGSGELFF.

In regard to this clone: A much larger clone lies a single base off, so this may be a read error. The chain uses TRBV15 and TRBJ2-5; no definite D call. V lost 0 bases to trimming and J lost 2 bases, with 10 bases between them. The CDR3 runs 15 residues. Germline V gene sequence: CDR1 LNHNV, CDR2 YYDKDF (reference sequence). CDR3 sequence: CATSRDVGSQETQYF. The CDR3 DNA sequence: TGTGCCACCAGCAGAGATGTCGGCAGTCAAGAGACCCAGTACTTC.

This CDR3 reads CASSSGGTSYLGNTIYF. The CDR3 nucleotides are TGTGCCAGCAGCTCAGGGGGGACTTCATATCTTGGAAACACCATATATTTT. The chain is built from TRBV5-4 and TRBJ1-3; 7 nucleotides agree with TRBD1. CDR1 and CDR2 (germline): SGHNT, YYREEE (reference sequence). V was clipped by 3 bases and J by 3 bases; unmatched bases: 12. This CDR3 is 17 amino acids long.

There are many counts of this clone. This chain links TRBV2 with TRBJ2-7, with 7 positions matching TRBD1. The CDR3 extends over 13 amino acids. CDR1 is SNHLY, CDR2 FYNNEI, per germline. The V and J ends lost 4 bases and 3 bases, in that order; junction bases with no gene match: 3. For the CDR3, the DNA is TGTGCCAGCAGTGCGACAGGGCGCTACGAGCAGTACGTC. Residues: CASSATGRYEQYV.